This TCR beta chain was sequenced during a study of blood T cell repertoires in COVID-19. Study background: Sites in the United States, Italy and Spain provided acute and convalescent COVID-19 samples.

This clone came up once. Trimming pared 10 bases from V and 3 bases from J, leaving 10 bases between. This CDR3 is 11 amino acids long. Germline CDR1 MNHEY, CDR2 SVGAGI. Per the original data handling: How many nucleated cells were present was estimated from reference gene primer amplification. Sequencing was performed with immunoSEQ multiplex PCR; in TCRdb, only in-frame clones are kept and a portion is missing. That table is the source of V, J and clone size, and D and trimming were worked out from the DNA. The table has about 250,000 clones, around nine tenths seen once. The sequencing input was peripheral blood. The chain recombines TRBV6-5 with TRBJ2-7; D remains ambiguous. The sequence derives from a man in his late teens or twenties with active or convalescent COVID-19. The CDR3 DNA reads as TGTGCCACCTCTACCCTCTACGAGCAGTACTTC. Translated, it gives CATSTLYEQYF.